This TCR beta chain came from a study of vaccination and CD4 T cells after COVID-19. The overall study: Post-vaccination specimens were collected at a median of 72 days following dose two (range 14 to 241). Study-wide results and limits: SARS-CoV-2-reactive clonotypes showed a nonsignificant median rise from roughly 21 to 40.

This clonotype was seen a single time. No antigen is known for it. As for treatment: approximately 9-day PBMC culture with coronavirus spike peptide pools or control peptides (ViraFEST assay). Collection of the unexposed donor's CD4+ T cells took place before the COVID-19 pandemic (2011-2018). Where cells permitted, unexposed-donor CD4+ T cells were probed with SARS-CoV-2 S/N and four cold-coronavirus spikes. Sequencing of cultured CD4+ T cell DNA used the Oncomine TCR Beta short-read assay. Genomic DNA was drawn out of CD4+ T cells grown in culture. Via MiXCR, TCRdb re-called the PCR reads, giving one row per CDR3 protein. The sample contains roughly 9,200 distinct CDR3 sequences, roughly 48% of which appear only once. The CDR3 extends over 15 amino acids. Germline-derived CDR1 and CDR2 are SGHNT and YYREEE (reference sequence). The ends lost 0 bases at V and 3 bases at J; junction bases unmatched: 3.

Sequenced material: CD4+ T cells from blood, cultured in vitro. The chain is built from TRBV5-4 and TRBJ2-5; the match to TRBD2 covers 9 bases. This TCR was recovered from a human donor in good health. The CDR3 region is CASSLGTSAEETQYF. Here the CDR3 DNA reads TGTGCCAGCAGCTTGGGGACTAGCGCGGAAGAGACCCAGTACTTC.